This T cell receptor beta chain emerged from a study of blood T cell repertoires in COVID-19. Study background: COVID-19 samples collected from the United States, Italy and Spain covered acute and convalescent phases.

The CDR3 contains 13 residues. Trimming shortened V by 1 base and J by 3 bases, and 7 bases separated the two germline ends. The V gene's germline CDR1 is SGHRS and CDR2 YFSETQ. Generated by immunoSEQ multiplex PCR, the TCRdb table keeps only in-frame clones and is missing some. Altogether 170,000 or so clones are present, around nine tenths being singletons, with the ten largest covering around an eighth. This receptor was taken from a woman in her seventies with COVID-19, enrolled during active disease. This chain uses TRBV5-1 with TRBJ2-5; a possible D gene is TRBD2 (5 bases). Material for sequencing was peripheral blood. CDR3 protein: CASSLSGKETQYF. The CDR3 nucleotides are TGCGCCAGCAGCTTGTCGGGGAAAGAGACCCAGTACTTC.